This entry is about one TCR beta chain. What it recognizes is unknown. The authors sorted CD4+ naive, central memory, regulatory and stem cell-like memory cells via CD45RO/CCR7/CD25/CD127/CD95/CD27. This sample was taken from a study of beta chain features in type 1 diabetes. Study outcomes and limitations: High TCR expression in some cells could lead to their over-representation in cDNA sequencing. For Type 1 diabetes patients, all four CD4+ subsets carried TCRB CDR3s that were moderately but significantly shorter.

Of the isolated RNA, all was reverse transcribed, and so the sequenced material was expressed TCRB transcripts. Assay: immunoSEQ multiplex PCR; the TCRdb copy retains only in-frame clones and omits some. This sample has about 400,000 clones; 10% to 15% occur once, and the top ten carry roughly 0.0097%. The CDR3 runs 14 residues. The V segment lost 8 bases and the J segment 8 bases; nucleotides outside the gene matches: 12. Germline CDR1 reads SNHLY; CDR2 reads FYNNEI. V is TRBV2 and J is TRBJ2-1, with 7 bases identical to TRBD2. This receptor was identified in a woman in her late teens or twenties with type 1 diabetes. Sequenced material: naive CD4+ T cells from blood. CDR3 bases: TGTGCCAGCCGTAAGGGCAGCGGGAATGATGAGCAGTTCTTC. Translation: CASRKGSGNDEQFF.